These T cell receptor beta chains were read from a single sample in a study of cytomegalovirus exposure and HLA in healthy donors. Profiled with immunoSEQ multiplex PCR; TCRdb holds only in-frame clones, not every one. The profile shows about 61,000 clones, roughly 90% of them singletons. Sequencing was done on a sample of PBMCs. All receptors come from a man younger than 45 in good health and CMV-seropositive. The CDR3 runs from the conserved cysteine through the conserved F or W. D genes are given only for firm matches.

DNA: TGTGCCAGCAGGCGACAGGGGGCGGGCACCGGGGAGCTGTTTTTT
CDR3: CASRRQGAGTGELFF
J: TRBJ2-2
V: TRBV2
length: 15
D: TRBD1

DNA: TGCGCCAGCACGTCGACAGGGAGCAACTATGGCTACACCTTC
CDR3: CASTSTGSNYGYTF
J: TRBJ1-2
V: TRBV5-1
length: 14
D: TRBD1

DNA: TGTGCCAGCAGGGGAGAATATGGCTACACCTTC
CDR3: CASRGEYGYTF
J: TRBJ1-2
V: TRBV25-1
length: 11
D: -

DNA: TGTGCCTTAACCCAGGGTACTGAAGCTTTCTTT
CDR3: CALTQGTEAFF
J: TRBJ1-1
V: TRBV6-1
length: 11
D: -

DNA: TGTGCCAGCTCACCCGACAGGGCTGGTGAAGCTTTCTTT
CDR3: CASSPDRAGEAFF
J: TRBJ1-1
V: TRBV18
length: 13
D: TRBD1

DNA: TGTGCCAGCAATTCTCTAGCGGGGTCCTACGAGCAGTACTTC
CDR3: CASNSLAGSYEQYF
J: TRBJ2-7
V: TRBV27
length: 14
D: TRBD2

DNA: TGTGCCAGTAGTACCGCCCAGGGGGTCTTTATAAACACCGGGGAGCTGTTTTTT
CDR3: CASSTAQGVFINTGELFF
J: TRBJ2-2
V: TRBV19
length: 18
D: TRBD1

DNA: TGCGCCAGCAGCTTACCGACCGGGACTAGCGGTATCAATGAGCAGTTCTTC
CDR3: CASSLPTGTSGINEQFF
J: TRBJ2-1
V: TRBV5-1
length: 17
D: TRBD2

DNA: TGTGCCAGCAGCTTATCGCGGGAGATAAACATTCAGTACTTC
CDR3: CASSLSREINIQYF
J: TRBJ2-4
V: TRBV7-2
length: 14
D: TRBD2

DNA: TGTGCCAGCAGGGAGGGACAGGGGATTACTAACTATGGCTACACCTTC
CDR3: CASREGQGITNYGYTF
J: TRBJ1-2
V: TRBV5-8
length: 16
D: TRBD1

DNA: TGTGCCAGCAAAGCGGGGTTGGGTGGCATTCAGTACTTC
CDR3: CASKAGLGGIQYF
J: TRBJ2-4
V: TRBV2
length: 13
D: TRBD2

DNA: TGCGCCAGCAGCCAAGAGGGGACTAGGGGTAATGAGCAGTTCTTC
CDR3: CASSQEGTRGNEQFF
J: TRBJ2-1
V: TRBV4-1
length: 15
D: TRBD2

DNA: TGCAGCGGCAGGGGGAACACTGAAGCTTTCTTT
CDR3: CSGRGNTEAFF
J: TRBJ1-1
V: TRBV29-1
length: 11
D: -